Listed here are 6 T cell receptor beta chains from one sample, sequenced in a study of T cells in Graves' hyperthyroidism and ophthalmopathy. The investigators amplified TCR beta CDR3 regions from RNA transcripts. HTBI primers drove first-round RT-PCR of the TCR CDR3. Each CDR3 protein is one row after TCRdb ran MiXCR on the multiplex PCR reads. The table lists approximately 870,000 distinct CDR3 sequences, 38% of them singletons, with around 10% in the top ten. The material sequenced was blood. The receptors stem from a man aged 18 to 30 with Graves' hyperthyroidism.

This clonotype occurred many times. The chain recombines TRBV20-1 with TRBJ1-1; the match to TRBD1 covers 7 bases. Germline loops: CDR1 DFQATT, CDR2 SNEGSKA (reference sequence). The trim removed 8 bases at V and 4 bases at J, leaving 7 bases unmatched. The CDR3 consists of 12 residues. CDR3 nucleotide sequence: TGCAGTACCGAGGGGGCGAGCACTGAAGCTTTCTTT. It encodes CSTEGASTEAFF.

A single count supports this clonotype. V gene TRBV7-9 combines with J gene TRBJ1-1; 7 bases fit TRBD1. The germline V gene encodes CDR1 SEHNR and CDR2 FQNEAQ (reference sequence). The CDR3 is 17 amino acids. V lost 1 base and J lost 6; bases outside the gene matches: 14. The CDR3 DNA reads as TGTGCCAGCAGCTTAGGCCCCCGACAGGGCAAGGGTGCTGAAGCTTTCTTT. Amino acid sequence: CASSLGPRQGKGAEAFF.

The chain links TRBV7-2 to TRBJ2-7; perhaps TRBD1 as D (6 bases). The V gene lost 5 bases and the J gene lost 3 bases, with 17 bases spanning the gap. The CDR3 has 15 residues. Germline CDR1 and CDR2: SGHTA and FQGNSA. The chain's CDR3 is CASSLTDRSNYEQYF. In DNA, the CDR3 is TGTGCCAGCAGCCTAACAGACAGGAGCAACTACGAGCAGTACTTC.

This clonotype was seen once. CDR3 in DNA: TGTGCCAGCAGCCCGACGGCGGATGAAAAACTGTTTTTT. This sequence encodes CASSPTADEKLFF. The chain is built from TRBV7-3 and TRBJ1-4; no reliable D call. Trimming removed 5 bases from V and 6 bases from J, with 10 bases in between. Per germline, CDR1 SGHTA and CDR2 FQGTGA. The CDR3 has 13 amino acids. Combining the CDR3 with reference TRBV7-3 and TRBJ1-4 gives the whole variable domain GAGVSQTPSNKVTEKGKYVELRCDPISGHTALYWYRQSLGQGPEFLIYFQGTGAADDSGLPNDRFFAVRPEGSVSTLKIQRTERGDSAVYLCASSPTADEKLFFGSGTQLSVL.

The gene calls are TRBV25-1 and TRBJ2-7; the D call may be TRBD1 or TRBD2 (5 bases each). The DNA matches TRBJ2-1 better at its end, which makes the J call doubtful. This CDR3 region has 16 residues. Germline V gene data show CDR1 as MGHDK and CDR2 as SYGVNS. The chain's CDR3 is CASSEYEQGPYNEQFF. The CDR3 bases are TGTGCCAGCAGTGAATACGAGCAGGGACCCTACAATGAGCAGTTCTTC.

This clonotype appeared once. This may come from a read error, since a much larger clone is one base off. The chain employs TRBV7-3 and TRBJ2-7; TRBD1 matches at 7 bases. The CDR3 runs 14 residues. Germline trimming cut 8 bases from V and 5 bases from J; bases unmatched to any gene: 12. Germline-derived CDR1 and CDR2 are SGHTA and FQGTGA. In DNA form, the CDR3 reads TGTGCCAGCCACCGGACAGGCGCTAGCCACGAGCAGTACTTC. This codes for CASHRTGASHEQYF.